These 21 T cell receptor beta chains were all obtained from the same sample, sequenced in a study of T cell changes during pregnancy in multiple sclerosis. Libraries were prepared by immunoSEQ multiplex PCR; TCRdb keeps only in-frame clonotypes and omits some of them. The top ten hold 0.35% to 0.45% of the sample, which has roughly 60,000 clones, 80% to 95% seen once. Sequences were derived from CD4+ T cells from peripheral blood mononuclear cells, sampled before pregnancy. These receptor sequences come from a female donor with multiple sclerosis, enrolled in a pregnancy study.

This chain joins TRBV4-2 and TRBJ1-1; 8 nucleotides line up with TRBD1. In germline, CDR1 is LGHNA, CDR2 YNFKEQ. With V trimmed by 3 bases and J by 2 bases, 5 bases remained unmatched. There are 15 residues in the CDR3. In nucleotides, the CDR3 is TGTGCCAGCAGCCATCGGACAGGGATAAACACTGAAGCTTTCTTT. Protein product: CASSHRTGINTEAFF.

This chain joins TRBV5-4 and TRBJ2-3; D unresolved. This CDR3 has 14 residues. Trimming stripped 0 bases from V and 1 base from J, with 6 bases between. Per the germline V gene, CDR1 is SGHNT and CDR2 is YYREEE (reference sequence). The CDR3 protein is CASSLGVGTDTQYF. The CDR3 DNA sequence: TGTGCCAGCAGCTTGGGAGTGGGCACAGATACGCAGTATTTT.

This chain uses TRBV5-6 with TRBJ2-2; D may be TRBD2 (5 bases). V was clipped by 0 bases and J by 6 bases, with 12 bases between them. Germline CDR1 SGHDT, CDR2 YYEEEE. The CDR3 has 15 amino acids. Here the CDR3 DNA reads TGTGCCAGCAGCTTGGCAGGAGCGGCCCCCGGGGAGCTGTTTTTT. It codes for CASSLAGAAPGELFF.

This clone was detected once. The chain combines TRBV2 with TRBJ2-7, with D possibly matching TRBD1 (6 bases). V lost 10 bases, J lost 6 bases, and 13 bases lay in between. The CDR3 has 11 amino acids. CDR1 is SNHLY and CDR2 is FYNNEI in the germline V gene. The CDR3 DNA reads TGTGCCACCACCAGGGGAAGCGAGCAGTACTTC. It codes for CATTRGSEQYF.

The V call is TRBV27, the J call TRBJ1-1, with 8 bases matching TRBD1. Germline CDR1 and CDR2: MNHEY and SMNVEV (reference sequence). This CDR3 has 15 amino acids. Germline trimming cut 6 bases from V and 6 bases from J; bases unmatched to any gene: 12. DNA of the CDR3: TGTGCCAGCAGCGGACAGGGAGGTTGGAATGCTGAAGCTTTCTTT. It specifies CASSGQGGWNAEAFF.

The V gene is TRBV29-1, the J gene TRBJ1-2; D remains ambiguous. Trimming shortened V by 0 bases and J by 4 bases, and 9 bases separated the two germline ends. Germline loops: CDR1 SQVTM, CDR2 ANQGSEA. This CDR3 has 13 amino acids. The CDR3 is CSVEDPGFYGYTF. For the CDR3, the DNA is TGCAGCGTTGAAGATCCGGGATTCTATGGCTACACCTTC.

This clone was found a few times. The V call is TRBV18, the J call TRBJ1-1, with D possibly being TRBD1 (5 bases). Germline CDR1 and CDR2: KGHSH and LQKENI. Deletions cut 5 bases from V and 0 bases from J, with 10 bases between. The CDR3 is 14 amino acids. The CDR3 DNA reads as TGTGCCAGCTCATCCACGGACATGAACACTGAAGCTTTCTTT. This encodes CASSSTDMNTEAFF.

This clone was observed once. The V and J genes are TRBV11-2 and TRBJ2-7, with 7 nucleotides matching TRBD2. Losses at the gene ends were 5 bases for V and 2 bases for J; bases not matched to a gene: 3. In germline, CDR1 is SGHAT, CDR2 FQNNGV. The CDR3 runs 13 residues. CDR3 bases: TGTGCCAGCAGCCTTACTAGCGCCTACGAGCAGTACTTC. This gives the protein CASSLTSAYEQYF. Drawing the rest from reference TRBV11-2 and TRBJ2-7, the complete variable domain is EAGVAQSPRYKIIEKRQSVAFWCNPISGHATLYWYQQILGQGPKLLIQFQNNGVVDDSQLPKDRFSAERLKGVDSTLKIQPAKLEDSAVYLCASSLTSAYEQYFGPGTRLTVT.

V usage is TRBV5-1 and J usage is TRBJ2-1, with TRBD2 identical over 10 bases. The CDR3 runs to 16 residues. Germline V lookup: CDR1 SGHRS, CDR2 YFSETQ. The J segment lost 9 bases and the V segment lost 4 bases, leaving 13 bases of the junction unmatched. The CDR3 loop reads CASSPIAGGLPGEQFF. CDR3 in DNA: TGCGCCAGCAGCCCCATAGCGGGAGGTCTCCCCGGTGAGCAGTTCTTC.

In its sample, this clone was seen a few times. The chain uses TRBV27 and TRBJ1-5; D is perhaps TRBD1 (5 bases). CDR3 length equals 17 residues. Trimming left V 2 bases short and J 0 bases short, with 14 bases between. The germline V gene encodes CDR1 MNHEY and CDR2 SMNVEV (reference sequence). The CDR3 sequence is CASSLLSTGNSNQPQHF. CDR3 coding DNA: TGTGCCAGCAGTTTACTCAGTACAGGAAATAGCAATCAGCCCCAGCATTTT.

The V call is TRBV7-3, the J call TRBJ1-1, with D tentatively TRBD1 (6 bases). The CDR3 sequence is 14 residues long. The germline V gene encodes CDR1 SGHTA and CDR2 FQGTGA. V gave up 2 bases and J gave up 4 bases, with 11 bases separating them. CDR3 nucleotide sequence: TGTGCCAGCAGCTTAGGGGGCATGTCCACTGAAGCTTTCTTT. This sequence encodes CASSLGGMSTEAFF.

The chain couples TRBV13 to TRBJ1-1, with 8 bases identical to TRBD1. CDR1 is PRHDT and CDR2 is FYEKMQ in the germline V gene (reference sequence). This CDR3 comprises 15 residues. The junction had 3 bases not matched to a gene; V was cut back by 3 bases and J by 0 bases. Here the CDR3 DNA reads TGTGCCAGCAGCTTCCGGACAGGGATGAACACTGAAGCTTTCTTT. Its protein product is CASSFRTGMNTEAFF.

The rearrangement links TRBV7-2 to TRBJ2-7, with 15 bases lining up with TRBD2. The germline V gene has CDR1 SGHTA and CDR2 FQGNSA. The V gene end was trimmed by 5 bases and the J gene end by 4 bases; junction bases not matched to a gene: 12. This CDR3 is 18 amino acids long. CDR3 in amino acids: CASSGRTSGRAQRYEQYF. CDR3 DNA: TGTGCCAGCAGCGGCCGGACTAGCGGGAGGGCCCAAAGGTACGAGCAGTACTTC.

This chain connects TRBV27 to TRBJ2-3; the match to TRBD2 covers 8 bases. V dropped 7 bases and J dropped 0; count of bases not matched to a gene: 6. The CDR3 totals 15 residues. Germline-derived CDR1 and CDR2 are MNHEY and SMNVEV (reference sequence). CDR3 residues: CASKNSGTSTDTQYF. As DNA, the CDR3 is TGTGCCAGCAAAAATAGCGGGACTAGCACAGATACGCAGTATTTT.

For the CDR3, the DNA is TGCAGCGTCGCCCGGGGTGAAGCTTTCTTT. Amino acids: CSVARGEAFF. The J gene is TRBJ1-1, the V gene TRBV29-1; D is unclear. From germline, CDR1 is SQVTM and CDR2 ANQGSEA. V lost 6 bases to trimming and J lost 7 bases, with 9 bases between them. The CDR3 totals 10 residues.

The chain is built from TRBV27 and TRBJ1-4, with a possible D match to TRBD1 (6 bases). Looked up from germline, CDR1 is MNHEY and CDR2 is SMNVEV (reference sequence). V was shortened by 6 bases and J by 4 bases, with 18 bases between the two germline ends. The CDR3 has 16 amino acids. DNA for the CDR3: TGTGCCAGCAGCTTTCGGGGGGGCCGGGGTAATGAAAAACTGTTTTTT. It codes for CASSFRGGRGNEKLFF.

The chain has TRBV7-9 and TRBJ2-3; 8 bases are a match to TRBD2. The V gene's germline CDR1 is SEHNR and CDR2 FQNEAQ (reference sequence). CDR3 length equals 16 residues. J lost 5 bases, V lost 4 bases, and 11 bases had no gene match. The CDR3: CASSWVSGTTGDTQYF. The CDR3 DNA follows: TGTGCCAGCAGCTGGGTTAGCGGGACCACCGGAGATACGCAGTATTTT.

The chain employs TRBV19 and TRBJ2-3; D uncertain. V lost 3 bases, J lost 2 bases, and 9 bases lay in between. The CDR3 totals 14 residues. In germline, CDR1 is LNHDA, CDR2 SQIVND (reference sequence). CDR3 in DNA: TGTGCCAGTAGTATCGGGTTAACCACAGATACGCAGTATTTT. This codes for CASSIGLTTDTQYF.

The chain recombines TRBV4-1 with TRBJ2-1; 10 nucleotides match TRBD2. The V gene end was trimmed by 4 bases and the J gene end by 5 bases; junction bases not matched to a gene: 2. This CDR3 contains 14 residues. Germline values: CDR1 MGHRA, CDR2 YSYEKL. The CDR3 is CASSRGLADNEQFF. For the CDR3, the DNA is TGCGCCAGCAGCCGCGGACTAGCGGACAATGAGCAGTTCTTC.

This chain joins TRBV25-1 and TRBJ1-4; perhaps TRBD1 as D (6 bases). Germline V CDR1 and CDR2: MGHDK, SYGVNS. CDR3 length: 13 residues. Trimming removed 3 bases at V and 8 bases at J, with 10 bases between. The CDR3 region is CASSDRGGEKLFF. DNA of the CDR3: TGTGCCAGCAGTGACAGGGGCGGGGAAAAACTGTTTTTT. Full variable domain (outside the CDR3, taken from reference TRBV25-1 and TRBJ1-4): EADIYQTPRYLVIGTGKKITLECSQTMGHDKMYWYQQDPGMELHLIHYSYGVNSTEKGDLSSESTVSRIRTEHFPLTLESARPSHTSQYLCASSDRGGEKLFFGSGTQLSVL.

The chain couples TRBV19 to TRBJ1-1; D gene ambiguous. V lost 1 base to trimming and J lost 2 bases, with 5 bases between them. CDR3 length equals 13 residues. The germline gives CDR1 LNHDA, CDR2 SQIVND (reference sequence). In DNA form, the CDR3 reads TGTGCCAGTAGTATAGTTCATAACACTGAAGCTTTCTTT. Residues: CASSIVHNTEAFF.